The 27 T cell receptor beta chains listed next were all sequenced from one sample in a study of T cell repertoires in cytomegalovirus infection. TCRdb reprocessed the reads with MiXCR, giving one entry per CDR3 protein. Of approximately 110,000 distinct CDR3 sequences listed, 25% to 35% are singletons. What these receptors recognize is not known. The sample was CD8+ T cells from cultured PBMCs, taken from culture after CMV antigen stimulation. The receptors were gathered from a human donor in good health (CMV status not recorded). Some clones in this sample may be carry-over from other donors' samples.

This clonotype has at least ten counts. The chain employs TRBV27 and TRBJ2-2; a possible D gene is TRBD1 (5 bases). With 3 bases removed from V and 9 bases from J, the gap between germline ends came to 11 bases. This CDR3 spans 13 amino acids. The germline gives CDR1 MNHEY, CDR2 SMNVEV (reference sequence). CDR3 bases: TGTGCCAGCAGTTTTGGGGCCAGCCGGGAGCTGTTTTTT. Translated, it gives CASSFGASRELFF.

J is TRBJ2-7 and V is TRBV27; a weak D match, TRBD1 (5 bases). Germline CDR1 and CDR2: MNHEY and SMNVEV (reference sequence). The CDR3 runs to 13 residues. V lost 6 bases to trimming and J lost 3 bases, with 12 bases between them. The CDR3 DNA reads TGTGCCAGCAGCATCAGGGCCCACTACGAGCAGTACTTC. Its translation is CASSIRAHYEQYF.

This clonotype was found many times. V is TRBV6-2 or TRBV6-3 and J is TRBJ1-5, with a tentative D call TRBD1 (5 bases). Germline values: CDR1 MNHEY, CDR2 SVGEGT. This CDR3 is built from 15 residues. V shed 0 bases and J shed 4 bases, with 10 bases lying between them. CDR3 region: CASSYSTEGNQPQHF. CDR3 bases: TGTGCCAGCAGTTACTCTACCGAGGGGAATCAGCCCCAGCATTTT.

The chain's CDR3 is CASSIDGASTDTQYF. The CDR3 DNA sequence: TGTGCCAGTAGTATAGACGGGGCTAGCACAGATACGCAGTATTTT. V gene TRBV19 combines with J gene TRBJ2-3, with D perhaps matching TRBD1 or TRBD2 (5 bases each). V was cut by 0 bases and J by 0 bases, with 7 bases left in between. This CDR3 is 15 amino acids long. Looked up from germline, CDR1 is LNHDA and CDR2 is SQIVND (reference sequence).

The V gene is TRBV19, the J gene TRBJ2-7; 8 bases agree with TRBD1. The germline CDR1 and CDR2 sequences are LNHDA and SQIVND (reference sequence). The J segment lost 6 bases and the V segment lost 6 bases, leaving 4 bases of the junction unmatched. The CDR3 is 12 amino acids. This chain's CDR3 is CASSRGTGEQYF. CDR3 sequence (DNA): TGTGCCAGTAGCCGGGGGACAGGCGAGCAGTACTTC. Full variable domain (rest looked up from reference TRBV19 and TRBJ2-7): DGGITQSPKYLFRKEGQNVTLSCEQNLNHDAMYWYRQDPGQGLRLIYYSQIVNDFQKGDIAEGYSVSREKKESFPLTVTSAQKNPTAFYLCASSRGTGEQYFGPGTRLTVT.

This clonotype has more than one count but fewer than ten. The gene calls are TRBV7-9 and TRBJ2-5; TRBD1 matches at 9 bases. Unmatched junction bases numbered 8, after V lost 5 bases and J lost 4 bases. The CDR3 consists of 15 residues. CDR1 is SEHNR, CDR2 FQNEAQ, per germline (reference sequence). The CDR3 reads CASSPRGTGRETQYF. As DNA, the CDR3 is TGTGCCAGCAGCCCAAGGGGGACAGGGCGAGAGACCCAGTACTTC. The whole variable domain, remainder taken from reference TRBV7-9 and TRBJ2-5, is DTGVSQNPRHKITKRGQNVTFRCDPISEHNRLYWYRQTLGQGPEFLTYFQNEAQLEKSRLLSDRFSAERPKGSFSTLEIQRTEQGDSAMYLCASSPRGTGRETQYFGPGTRLLVL.

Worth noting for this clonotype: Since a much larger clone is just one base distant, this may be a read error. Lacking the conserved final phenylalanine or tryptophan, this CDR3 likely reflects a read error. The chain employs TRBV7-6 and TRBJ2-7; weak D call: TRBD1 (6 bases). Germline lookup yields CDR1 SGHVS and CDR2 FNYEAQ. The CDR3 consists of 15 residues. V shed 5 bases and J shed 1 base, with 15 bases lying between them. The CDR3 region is CASSASTGISYEQYL. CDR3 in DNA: TGTGCCAGCAGCGCGAGTACAGGGATATCCTACGAGCAGTACCTC.

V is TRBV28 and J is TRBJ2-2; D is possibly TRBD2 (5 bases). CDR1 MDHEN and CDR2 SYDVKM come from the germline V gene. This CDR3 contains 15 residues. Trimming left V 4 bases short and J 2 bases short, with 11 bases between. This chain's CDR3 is CASSSLEDNTGELFF. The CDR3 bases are TGTGCCAGCAGTTCCCTGGAGGACAACACCGGGGAGCTGTTTTTT. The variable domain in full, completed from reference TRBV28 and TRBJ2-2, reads DVKVTQSSRYLVKRTGEKVFLECVQDMDHENMFWYRQDPGLGLRLIYFSYDVKMKEKGDIPEGYSVSREKKERFSLILESASTNQTSMYLCASSSLEDNTGELFFGEGSRLTVL.

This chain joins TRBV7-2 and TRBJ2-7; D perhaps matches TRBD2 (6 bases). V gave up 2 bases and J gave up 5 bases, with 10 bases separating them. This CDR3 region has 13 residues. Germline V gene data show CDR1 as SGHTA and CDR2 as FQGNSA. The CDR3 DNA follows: TGTGCCAGCAGCTTACTTCGCGGGAACGAGCAGTACTTC. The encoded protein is CASSLLRGNEQYF.

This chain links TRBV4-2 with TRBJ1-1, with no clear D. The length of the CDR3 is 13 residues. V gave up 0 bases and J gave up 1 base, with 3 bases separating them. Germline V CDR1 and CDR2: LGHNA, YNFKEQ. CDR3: CASSQDENTEAFF. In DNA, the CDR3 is TGTGCCAGCAGCCAAGATGAGAACACTGAAGCTTTCTTT.

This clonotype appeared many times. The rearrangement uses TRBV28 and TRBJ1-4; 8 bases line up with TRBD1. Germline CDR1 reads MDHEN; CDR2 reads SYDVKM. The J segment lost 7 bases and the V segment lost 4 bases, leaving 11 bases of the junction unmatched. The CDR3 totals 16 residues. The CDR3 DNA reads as TGTGCCAGCAGTTCGACAGGGGCTTATGGAAGTGAAAAACTGTTTTTT. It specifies CASSSTGAYGSEKLFF.

CDR3 sequence: CSARDLLTSSYEQYF. As DNA, the CDR3 is TGCAGTGCTAGAGATCTGCTGACTAGCTCCTACGAGCAGTACTTC. The V and J genes are TRBV20-1 and TRBJ2-7; a weak D match, TRBD2 (6 bases). The ends were cut back, 0 bases at V and 0 bases at J, with 12 bases in the middle. The CDR3 loop spans 15 amino acids. Germline values: CDR1 DFQATT, CDR2 SNEGSKA (reference sequence).

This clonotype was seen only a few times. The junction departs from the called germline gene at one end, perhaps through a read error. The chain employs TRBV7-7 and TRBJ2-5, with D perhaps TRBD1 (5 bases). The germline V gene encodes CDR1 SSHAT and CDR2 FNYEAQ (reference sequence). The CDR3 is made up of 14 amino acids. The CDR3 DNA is TGTGCTAGCAGCCCGACAGCTTCCTCAGAGACCCAGTACTTC. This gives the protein CASSPTASSETQYF.

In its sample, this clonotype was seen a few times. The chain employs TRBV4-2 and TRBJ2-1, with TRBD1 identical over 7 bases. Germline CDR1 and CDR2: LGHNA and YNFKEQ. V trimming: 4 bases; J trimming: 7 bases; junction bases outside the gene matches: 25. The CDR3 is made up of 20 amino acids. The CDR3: CASSPAQGESNIHLSNEQFF. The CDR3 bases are TGTGCCAGCAGCCCGGCCCAGGGGGAGTCCAACATCCACCTCTCAAATGAGCAGTTCTTC.

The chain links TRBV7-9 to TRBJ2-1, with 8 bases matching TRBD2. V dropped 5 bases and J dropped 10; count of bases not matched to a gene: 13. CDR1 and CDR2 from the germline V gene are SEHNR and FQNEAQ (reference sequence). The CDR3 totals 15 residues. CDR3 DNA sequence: TGTGCCAGCAGCCCCCCCGCGGGGGGTGCGAGGGAGCAGTTCTTC. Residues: CASSPPAGGAREQFF.

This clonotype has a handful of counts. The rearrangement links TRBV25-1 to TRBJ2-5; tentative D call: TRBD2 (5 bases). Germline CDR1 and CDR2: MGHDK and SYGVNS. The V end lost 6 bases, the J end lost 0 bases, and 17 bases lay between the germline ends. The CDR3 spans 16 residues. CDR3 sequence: CASSRGIRTDQETQYF. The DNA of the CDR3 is TGTGCCAGCAGCAGAGGGATCCGGACTGACCAAGAGACCCAGTACTTC.

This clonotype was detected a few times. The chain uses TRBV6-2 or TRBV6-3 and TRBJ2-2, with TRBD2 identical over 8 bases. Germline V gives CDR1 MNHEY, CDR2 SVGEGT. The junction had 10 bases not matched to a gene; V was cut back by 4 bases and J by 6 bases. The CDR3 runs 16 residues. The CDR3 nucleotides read TGTGCCAGCAGTTTTCGGGGACTAGTAGTAGCCGGGGAGCTGTTTTTT. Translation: CASSFRGLVVAGELFF.

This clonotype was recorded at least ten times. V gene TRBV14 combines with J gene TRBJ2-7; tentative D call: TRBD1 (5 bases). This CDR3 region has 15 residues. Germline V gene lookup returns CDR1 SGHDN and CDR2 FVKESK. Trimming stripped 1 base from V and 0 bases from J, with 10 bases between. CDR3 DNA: TGTGCCAGCAGCCAAGGGCAGGGAAGCTCCTACGAGCAGTACTTC. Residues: CASSQGQGSSYEQYF.

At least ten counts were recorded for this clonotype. The CDR3 is CSVVGTGSHGELFF. For the CDR3, the DNA is TGCAGCGTTGTTGGGACAGGGTCTCACGGGGAGCTGTTTTTT. The gene calls are TRBV29-1 and TRBJ2-2; 9 nucleotides line up with TRBD1. Germline loops: CDR1 SQVTM, CDR2 ANQGSEA. The CDR3 spans 14 residues. V trimming: 4 bases; J trimming: 7 bases; junction bases outside the gene matches: 7.

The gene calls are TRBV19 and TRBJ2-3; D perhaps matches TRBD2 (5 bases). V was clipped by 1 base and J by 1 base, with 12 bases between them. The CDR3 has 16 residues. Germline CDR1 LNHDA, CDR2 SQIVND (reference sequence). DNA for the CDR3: TGTGCCAGTAGTATAGCGGCGGGTTTGCGCACAGATACGCAGTATTTT. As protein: CASSIAAGLRTDTQYF. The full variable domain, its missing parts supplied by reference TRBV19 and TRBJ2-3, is DGGITQSPKYLFRKEGQNVTLSCEQNLNHDAMYWYRQDPGQGLRLIYYSQIVNDFQKGDIAEGYSVSREKKESFPLTVTSAQKNPTAFYLCASSIAAGLRTDTQYFGPGTRLTVL.

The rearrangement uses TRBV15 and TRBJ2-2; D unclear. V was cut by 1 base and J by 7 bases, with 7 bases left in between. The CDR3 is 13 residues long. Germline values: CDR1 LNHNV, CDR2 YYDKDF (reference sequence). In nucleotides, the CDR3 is TGTGCCACCAGCAGAGGAGAGGTCGGGGAGCTGTTTTTT. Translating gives CATSRGEVGELFF.

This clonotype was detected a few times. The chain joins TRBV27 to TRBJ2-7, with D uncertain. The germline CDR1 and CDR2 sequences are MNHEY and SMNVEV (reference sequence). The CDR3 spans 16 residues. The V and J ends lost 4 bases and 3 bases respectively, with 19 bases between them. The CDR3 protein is CASSSPRLNSVYEQYF. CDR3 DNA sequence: TGTGCCAGCAGTTCTCCACGTCTCAATTCGGTCTACGAGCAGTACTTC.

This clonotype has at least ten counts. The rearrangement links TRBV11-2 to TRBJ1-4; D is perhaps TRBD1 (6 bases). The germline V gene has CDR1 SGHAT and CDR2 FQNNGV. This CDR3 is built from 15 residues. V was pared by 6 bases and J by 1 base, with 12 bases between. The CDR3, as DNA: TGTGCCAGCAGGCCCACAGGGCAAACTAATGAAAAACTGTTTTTT. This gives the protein CASRPTGQTNEKLFF.

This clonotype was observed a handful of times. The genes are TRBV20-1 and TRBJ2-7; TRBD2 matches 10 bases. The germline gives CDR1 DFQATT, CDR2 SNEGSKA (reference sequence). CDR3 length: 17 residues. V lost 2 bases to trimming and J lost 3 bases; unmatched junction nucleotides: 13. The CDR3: CSARSGSGLADLYEQYF. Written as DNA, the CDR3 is TGCAGTGCTAGATCCGGTTCCGGACTAGCGGACCTCTACGAGCAGTACTTC.

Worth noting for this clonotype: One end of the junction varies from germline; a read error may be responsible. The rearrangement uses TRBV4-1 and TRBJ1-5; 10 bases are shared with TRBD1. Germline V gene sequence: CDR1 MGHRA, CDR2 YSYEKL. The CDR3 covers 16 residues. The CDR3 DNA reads TGTGCCAGCAGCCAAGCGACAGGGGGCGAGGTTCAGCCCCAGCATTTT. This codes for CASSQATGGEVQPQHF.

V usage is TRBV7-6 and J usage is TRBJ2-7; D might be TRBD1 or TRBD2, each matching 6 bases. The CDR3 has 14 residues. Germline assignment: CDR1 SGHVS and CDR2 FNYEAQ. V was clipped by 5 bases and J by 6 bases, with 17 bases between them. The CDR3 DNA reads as TGTGCCAGCAGCCCCCTGGGGGGCGGCGGCGAGCAGTACTTC. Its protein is CASSPLGGGGEQYF.

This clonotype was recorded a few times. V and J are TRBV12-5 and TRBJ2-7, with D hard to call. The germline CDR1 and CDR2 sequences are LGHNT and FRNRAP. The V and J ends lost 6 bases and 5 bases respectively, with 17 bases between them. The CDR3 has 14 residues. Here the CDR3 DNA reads TGTGCTAGTGGGCTTACCGGGCCGGACCACGAGCAGTACTTC. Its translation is CASGLTGPDHEQYF.